The 20 T cell receptor beta chains reported below all come from one sample, sequenced in a study of OX40 agonist ivuxolimab in advanced cancers. Profiled with immunoSEQ multiplex PCR; TCRdb holds only in-frame clones, not every one. The top ten clones hold 1.1% to 1.5% of a sample with over 45,000 clones, 85% to 90% of them seen once. Sequences were derived from CD4+ or CD8+ T cells sorted from blood, sampled in a trial of the OX40 agonist ivuxolimab. The origin of the receptors is an adult with an advanced solid tumor such as melanoma, head and neck, liver or kidney cancer.

The genes are TRBV21-1 and TRBJ2-7; the table's TRBD2 call for D was not verified on the DNA. TRBV21-1 is a recognized pseudogene. CDR3 length: 20 amino acids. The CDR3 region has the DNA TGTGCCAGCAGCAAAGCTGTCGTCCTGGTCACAGGGCGCCCTCGGGGGGTGCAGTACTTC. It specifies CASSKAVVLVTGRPRGVQYF.

The chain links TRBV11-2 to TRBJ1-2; the D gene is possibly TRBD1 (5 bases). The germline CDR1 and CDR2 sequences are SGHAT and FQNNGV. This CDR3 is 14 amino acids long. V lost 4 bases and J lost 0, with 9 bases in between. In DNA, the CDR3 is TGTGCCAGCAGCTGGGGCAGGCCTAACTATGGCTACACCTTC. It codes for CASSWGRPNYGYTF. Supplemented by reference TRBV11-2 and TRBJ1-2, the full variable domain reads EAGVAQSPRYKIIEKRQSVAFWCNPISGHATLYWYQQILGQGPKLLIQFQNNGVVDDSQLPKDRFSAERLKGVDSTLKIQPAKLEDSAVYLCASSWGRPNYGYTFGSGTRLTVV.

V is TRBV4-1 and J is TRBJ1-1; D not certain. The germline CDR1 and CDR2 sequences are MGHRA and YSYEKL. The CDR3 runs 14 residues. Trimming took off 4 bases at V and 0 bases at J, with 9 bases between the two ends. The CDR3 region has the DNA TGCGCCAGCAGCCCCCGGGAGGTGAACACTGAAGCTTTCTTT. The encoded protein is CASSPREVNTEAFF.

The CDR3 bases are TGCAGCGCCTGGACTAGAAGTGAGCAGTTCTTC. Protein sequence: CSAWTRSEQFF. V and J are TRBV29-1 and TRBJ2-1, with 7 nucleotides matching TRBD2. The CDR3 spans 11 residues. The J segment lost 9 bases and the V segment lost 7 bases, leaving 6 bases of the junction unmatched. CDR1 is SQVTM and CDR2 is ANQGSEA in the germline V gene.

The chain employs TRBV5-1 and TRBJ1-4; D perhaps matches TRBD1 (5 bases). Germline loops: CDR1 SGHRS, CDR2 YFSETQ. The CDR3 has 13 residues. V was cut by 1 base and J by 8 bases, with 9 bases left in between. The CDR3 DNA sequence: TGCGCCAGCAGCTTGCAAGGGGAAGAAAAACTGTTTTTT. Protein: CASSLQGEEKLFF.

CDR3 sequence reads: CASSYSRTGSGEQYF. CDR3 in DNA: TGTGCCAGCAGTTATTCTAGGACAGGGTCGGGCGAGCAGTACTTC. This chain uses TRBV6-6 with TRBJ2-7; 8 nucleotides align to TRBD1. Germline V gives CDR1 MNHNY, CDR2 SVGAGI (reference sequence). This CDR3 has 15 residues. V was clipped by 3 bases and J by 6 bases; unmatched bases: 10.

The chain has TRBV4-1 and TRBJ2-7, with D possibly being TRBD1 (5 bases). The CDR3 is 14 amino acids. V was clipped by 4 bases and J by 5 bases, with 15 bases between them. CDR1 and CDR2 (germline): MGHRA, YSYEKL. CDR3 region: CASSREGADDEQYF. The DNA of the CDR3 is TGCGCCAGCAGCCGGGAAGGGGCGGATGACGAGCAGTACTTC.

The CDR3 DNA reads TGTGCCAGCTCACTCGCCTCTGCGCGGCACGGGGAGCTGTTTTTT. Encoded protein: CASSLASARHGELFF. V gene TRBV18 combines with J gene TRBJ2-2; no clear D. V was trimmed by 4 bases and J by 7 bases, leaving 16 bases between them. The CDR3 contains 15 residues. Germline lookup yields CDR1 KGHSH and CDR2 LQKENI.

The genes are TRBV6-1 and TRBJ2-1; TRBD2 might be the D (6 bases). The CDR3 runs 14 residues. From germline, CDR1 is MNHNS and CDR2 SASEGT. Trimming took 9 bases from V and 8 from J, leaving 20 bases between them. CDR3 nucleotide sequence: TGTGCCAGTACCGGGACTCCAACTTCGGATGAGCAGTTCTTC. This sequence encodes CASTGTPTSDEQFF.

The chain is built from TRBV29-1 and TRBJ2-3, with D unclear. This CDR3 region has 11 residues. CDR1 SQVTM and CDR2 ANQGSEA come from the germline V gene. V was trimmed by 7 bases and J by 4 bases, leaving 9 bases between them. CDR3 protein: CSAAFADTQYF. The DNA of the CDR3 is TGCAGCGCTGCTTTCGCAGATACGCAGTATTTT.

The V and J genes are TRBV6-1 and TRBJ2-1, with 7 bases matching TRBD2. Germline CDR1 reads MNHNS; CDR2 reads SASEGT. J lost 2 bases, V lost 4 bases, and 8 bases had no gene match. This CDR3 is 16 amino acids long. The chain's CDR3 is CASSGLLANPYNEQFF. The CDR3 nucleotides read TGTGCCAGCAGTGGGTTACTAGCGAACCCCTACAATGAGCAGTTCTTC.

The CDR3 here is CASSLDRHRGYTF. CDR3 in DNA: TGTGCCAGCAGCTTAGATCGACATAGGGGCTACACCTTC. The V call is TRBV5-5, the J call TRBJ1-2; D unresolved. Trimming took off 2 bases at V and 8 bases at J, with 13 bases between the two ends. Germline-derived CDR1 and CDR2 are SGHKS and YYEKEE (reference sequence). This CDR3 has 13 residues.

The chain couples TRBV10-3 to TRBJ1-1; D gene unclear. This CDR3 comprises 14 residues. In germline, CDR1 is ENHRY, CDR2 SYGVKD. V was shortened by 10 bases and J by 1 base, with 16 bases between the two germline ends. The chain's CDR3 is CATGRSDTNTEAFF. The CDR3, as DNA: TGTGCCACCGGAAGGAGTGACACGAACACTGAAGCTTTCTTT.

The genes are TRBV30 and TRBJ2-1; 7 positions match TRBD2. The CDR3 has 15 residues. The germline V gene encodes CDR1 GTSNPN and CDR2 SVGIG (reference sequence). V was pared by 1 base and J by 7 bases, with 10 bases of the junction left unmatched. The CDR3 region is CAWSATGEGRNEQFF. The CDR3 coding sequence is TGTGCCTGGAGTGCTACGGGGGAGGGCCGAAATGAGCAGTTCTTC.

V gene TRBV19 combines with J gene TRBJ2-6; D is uncertain. V gave up 5 bases and J gave up 1 base, with 6 bases separating them. CDR1 and CDR2 (germline): LNHDA, SQIVND (reference sequence). This CDR3 comprises 14 residues. In DNA, the CDR3 is TGTGCCAGTAGTTCCCAGTCTGGGGCCAACGTCCTGACTTTC. Residues: CASSSQSGANVLTF.

V and J are TRBV6-1 and TRBJ1-1, with 9 bases identical to TRBD1. The CDR3 is 13 amino acids. CDR1 is MNHNS, CDR2 SASEGT, per germline. V dropped 6 bases and J dropped 3; count of bases not matched to a gene: 2. In nucleotides, the CDR3 is TGTGCCAGCAGCAGGACAGGGGACACTGAAGCTTTCTTT. Residues: CASSRTGDTEAFF.

The chain combines TRBV28 with TRBJ1-4, with D tentatively TRBD1 (5 bases). CDR1 and CDR2 (germline): MDHEN, SYDVKM. Trimming removed 5 bases at V and 1 base at J, with 8 bases between. The CDR3 length is 14 residues. CDR3 loop: CASSPGGTNEKLFF. The CDR3, as DNA: TGTGCCAGCAGTCCGGGGGGAACTAATGAAAAACTGTTTTTT.

CDR3 sequence: CASSSTGATYTF. DNA of the CDR3: TGTGCCAGCAGTTCGACCGGGGCTACCTACACCTTC. The chain is built from TRBV27 and TRBJ1-2; possibly TRBD1 for D (5 bases). Germline-derived CDR1 and CDR2 are MNHEY and SMNVEV (reference sequence). This CDR3 comprises 12 residues. Trimming took off 4 bases at V and 10 bases at J, with 13 bases between the two ends.

J is TRBJ1-1 and V is TRBV27; D is perhaps TRBD1 (5 bases). Germline CDR1 reads MNHEY; CDR2 reads SMNVEV (reference sequence). Trimming removed 2 bases at V and 6 bases at J, with 13 bases between. CDR3 length: 14 residues. CDR3 region: CASSLNAPGAEAFF. Written as DNA, the CDR3 is TGTGCCAGCAGTTTAAACGCACCGGGGGCTGAAGCTTTCTTT.

This clone was detected only a few times. J is TRBJ2-7 and V is TRBV13; 9 positions agree with TRBD1. V lost 6 bases to trimming and J lost 2 bases; unmatched junction nucleotides: 8. Germline V lookup: CDR1 PRHDT, CDR2 FYEKMQ (reference sequence). This CDR3 spans 15 amino acids. CDR3 amino acids: CASRTGTGTTYEQYF. CDR3 DNA sequence: TGTGCCAGCAGAACCGGGACAGGGACCACCTACGAGCAGTACTTC.